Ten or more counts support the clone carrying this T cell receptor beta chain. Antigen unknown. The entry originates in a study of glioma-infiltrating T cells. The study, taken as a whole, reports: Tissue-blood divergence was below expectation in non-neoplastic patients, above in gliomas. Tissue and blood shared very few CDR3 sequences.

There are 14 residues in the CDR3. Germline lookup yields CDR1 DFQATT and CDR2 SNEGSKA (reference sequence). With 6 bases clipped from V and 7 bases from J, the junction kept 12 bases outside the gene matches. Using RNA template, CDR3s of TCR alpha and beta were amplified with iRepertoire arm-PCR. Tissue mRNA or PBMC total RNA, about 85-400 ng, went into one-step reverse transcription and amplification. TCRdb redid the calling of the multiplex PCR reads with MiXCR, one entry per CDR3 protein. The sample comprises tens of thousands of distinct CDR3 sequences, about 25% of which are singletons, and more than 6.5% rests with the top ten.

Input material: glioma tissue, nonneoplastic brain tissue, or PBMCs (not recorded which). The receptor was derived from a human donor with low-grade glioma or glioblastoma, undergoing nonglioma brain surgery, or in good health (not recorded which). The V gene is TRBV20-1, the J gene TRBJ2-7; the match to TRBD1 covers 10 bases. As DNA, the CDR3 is TGCAGTGCGCGGAATGGGACAGGGGTGGGAGAGCAGTACTTC. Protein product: CSARNGTGVGEQYF.